These 20 T cell receptor beta chains were sequenced from one sample in a study of spatial heterogeneity in lung cancer (dated by TCRdb to the late 2010s). The method was 5' RACE. These reads were obtained on a NextSeq 500. TCRdb reran the public reads through fastp at Q25 and MiXCR, keeping productive beta chains. A single entry per CDR3 protein holds the most common genes and DNA from its merged rows. Counted in this sample were 39,000 or so distinct CDR3 sequences; around 7% of them appeared once. Of the sample, around 30% falls within the top ten clones. The time point label on this specimen signifies: sample taken at primary tumor resection. TCR sequencing used whole RNA extracted from tumor and nontumor lung tissue, or from cryopreserved PBMC samples, without cell sorting. Material: PBMCs, obtained at surgery. Receptors were obtained from a male donor with early-stage non-small cell lung cancer.

The sample holds many counts of this clonotype. CDR3 residues: CSARGAPGLEDEQFF. DNA for the CDR3: TGCAGTGCTAGAGGAGCCCCAGGGTTGGAGGATGAGCAGTTCTTC. The chain links TRBV20-1 to TRBJ2-1; possibly TRBD1 or TRBD2 for D (5 bases each). Trimming cost V 1 base and J 8 bases, with 18 bases left between them. CDR1 is DFQATT, CDR2 SNEGSKA, per germline (reference sequence). This CDR3 comprises 15 residues.

This clonotype was counted a few times. The chain links TRBV12-3 or TRBV12-4 to TRBJ1-2; 7 bases fit TRBD1. V shed 3 bases, J shed 3 bases, and the junction held 10 bases outside the gene matches. CDR3 length equals 16 residues. The DNA of the CDR3 is TGTGCCAGCAGTTTGACAGGGAACTTCGGCGACTATGGCTACACCTTC. Its translation: CASSLTGNFGDYGYTF.

Ten or more counts support this clonotype. This chain joins TRBV18 and TRBJ2-2, with TRBD2 matching 8 bases. Trimming took 4 bases from V and 5 from J; bases not matched to a gene: 6. The V gene's germline CDR1 is KGHSH and CDR2 LQKENI. CDR3 length: 15 amino acids. DNA for the CDR3: TGTGCCAGCTCACAGAGCGGGGGAGAAACCGGGGAGCTGTTTTTT. The encoded protein is CASSQSGGETGELFF.

This clonotype was observed many times. The rearrangement uses TRBV20-1 and TRBJ1-4; 8 bases match TRBD1. The CDR3 has 15 amino acids. Looked up from germline, CDR1 is DFQATT and CDR2 is SNEGSKA (reference sequence). The junction had 12 bases not matched to a gene; V was cut back by 5 bases and J by 7 bases. The CDR3 DNA reads TGCAGTGCTTTCGACGCAGGGGGCGATGGTGAAAAACTGTTTTTT. It is translated as CSAFDAGGDGEKLFF.

The sample holds many counts of this clonotype. The CDR3: CASSSTGDAKNIQYF. In nucleotides, the CDR3 is TGTGCCAGCAGCTCGACAGGCGACGCCAAAAACATTCAGTACTTC. V and J are TRBV7-9 and TRBJ2-4; perhaps TRBD1 as D (6 bases). Trimming removed 4 bases from V and 1 base from J, with 11 bases in between. This CDR3 comprises 15 residues. Germline CDR1 SEHNR, CDR2 FQNEAQ (reference sequence).

This clonotype was detected many times. This sequence joins TRBV5-1 and TRBJ2-1; possibly TRBD1 or TRBD2 for D (5 bases each). The CDR3 runs to 15 residues. V lost 5 bases and J 0 bases, leaving 12 bases between the germline ends. Germline assignment: CDR1 SGHRS and CDR2 YFSETQ. In nucleotides, the CDR3 is TGCGCCAGCAGGAATGTCGGGACCTCCTACAATGAGCAGTTCTTC. Its translation is CASRNVGTSYNEQFF.

The table lists this clonotype with many counts. The chain carries TRBV6-2 or TRBV6-3 and TRBJ2-1; 11 bases agree with TRBD1. Per the germline V gene, CDR1 is MNHEY and CDR2 is SVGEGT. The V gene end was trimmed by 6 bases and the J gene end by 5 bases; junction bases not matched to a gene: 12. There are 17 residues in the CDR3. The CDR3 bases are TGTGCCAGCAGACAAAAGCCGGGACAGGGGGTACACAATGAGCAGTTCTTC. Translation gives CASRQKPGQGVHNEQFF.

The sample holds a few counts of this clonotype. The J gene is TRBJ2-1, the V gene TRBV14; 8 nucleotides agree with TRBD1. CDR3 size: 19 residues. The germline V gene has CDR1 SGHDN and CDR2 FVKESK. V gave up 6 bases and J gave up 0 bases; unmatched junction bases: 16. The CDR3 is CASSTGTGVPRSSYNEQFF. For the CDR3, the DNA is TGTGCCAGCAGTACCGGGACAGGCGTTCCAAGGAGCTCCTACAATGAGCAGTTCTTC.

The chain uses TRBV6-5 and TRBJ2-2, with 7 nucleotides matching TRBD2. V trimming: 5 bases; J trimming: 6 bases; junction bases outside the gene matches: 9. This CDR3 has 15 residues. CDR1 and CDR2 from the germline V gene are MNHEY and SVGAGI. DNA for the CDR3: TGTGCCAGCAGTCAGTCCAGCGGGGTATCCGGGGAGCTGTTTTTT. Its protein product is CASSQSSGVSGELFF.

This clonotype was detected only a few times. V and J are TRBV18 and TRBJ2-3, with 9 nucleotides matching TRBD2. V lost 2 bases and J lost 4; bases outside the gene matches: 4. CDR1 and CDR2 from the germline V gene are KGHSH and LQKENI. The CDR3 has 15 residues. The CDR3 loop reads CASSPGLARSDTQYF. CDR3 coding DNA: TGTGCCAGCTCACCAGGACTAGCGAGATCAGATACGCAGTATTTT.

The chain uses TRBV13 and TRBJ2-2; no clear D. Germline loops: CDR1 PRHDT, CDR2 FYEKMQ (reference sequence). The CDR3 contains 12 residues. V was pared by 4 bases and J by 4 bases, with 4 bases between. The CDR3 is CASSSATGELFF. The DNA of the CDR3 is TGTGCCAGCAGCTCTGCCACCGGGGAGCTGTTTTTT.

This clonotype ranks as medium-sized. The V gene is TRBV12-3 or TRBV12-4, the J gene TRBJ2-7, with 7 nucleotides matching TRBD1. This CDR3 contains 15 residues. The junction had 13 bases not matched to a gene; V was cut back by 8 bases and J by 3 bases. The DNA for the CDR3 is TGTGCCAGCCGAAACCGGGACAGCCCAAACTACGAGCAGTACTTC. As protein: CASRNRDSPNYEQYF.

The table lists this clonotype with many counts. The genes are TRBV2 and TRBJ2-2; TRBD1 might be the D (5 bases). Germline loops: CDR1 SNHLY, CDR2 FYNNEI. The CDR3 contains 15 residues. Trimming took 7 bases from V and 5 from J, leaving 17 bases between them. The CDR3 DNA sequence: TGTGCCAGCAATCTGCAGGGCGCGAGAACCGGGGAGCTGTTTTTT. Translating it yields CASNLQGARTGELFF.

This chain uses TRBV6-5 with TRBJ2-6, with unresolved D. V lost 2 bases, J lost 0 bases, and 5 bases lay in between. Germline lookup yields CDR1 MNHEY and CDR2 SVGAGI. This CDR3 has 15 residues. The CDR3 is CASSYVHSGANVLTF. DNA for the CDR3: TGTGCCAGCAGTTACGTTCACTCTGGGGCCAACGTCCTGACTTTC.

This clonotype was seen only a few times. CDR3 protein: CASSLLLGFGDEQFF. In nucleotides, the CDR3 is TGTGCCAGCAGCCTTCTGTTGGGCTTCGGGGATGAGCAGTTCTTC. The chain uses TRBV7-2 and TRBJ2-1; possibly TRBD2 for D (5 bases). Germline CDR1 SGHTA, CDR2 FQGNSA. The length of the CDR3 is 15 residues. The V gene lost 5 bases and the J gene lost 8 bases, with 19 bases spanning the gap.

This clonotype was recorded many times. V and J are TRBV7-6 and TRBJ2-1; TRBD2 agrees at 7 bases. Unmatched junction bases numbered 19, after V lost 1 base and J lost 10 bases. This CDR3 comprises 18 residues. CDR1 and CDR2 from the germline V gene are SGHVS and FNYEAQ. The CDR3 is CASSLEPLLAEYSREQFF. The CDR3, as DNA: TGTGCCAGCAGCTTAGAACCCCTCCTAGCGGAATACAGTCGGGAGCAGTTCTTC.

Only a few counts were recorded for this clonotype. The chain uses TRBV29-1 and TRBJ1-1; D uncertain. V lost 8 bases and J lost 7, with 17 bases in between. CDR1 is SQVTM, CDR2 ANQGSEA, per germline. The CDR3 is made up of 12 amino acids. CDR3 coding DNA: TGCAGCTCTTTAAGTGGAGGGAGTGAAGCTTTCTTT. Amino acid sequence: CSSLSGGSEAFF.

There are a few counts of this clonotype. The chain links TRBV6-5 to TRBJ2-7, with 7 bases that match TRBD2. The CDR3 runs to 13 residues. V shed 6 bases and J 5 bases; nucleotides not matched to a gene: 7. CDR1 is MNHEY, CDR2 SVGAGI, per germline. The CDR3 region is CASRGTGRDEQYV. The CDR3 nucleotides are TGTGCCAGCAGGGGGACGGGGAGGGACGAGCAGTACGTC.

The chain uses TRBV6-2 or TRBV6-3 and TRBJ2-3, with TRBD2 matching 9 bases. Germline V gene sequence: CDR1 MNHEY, CDR2 SVGEGT. V lost 4 bases, J lost 10 bases, and 12 bases stayed unmatched. There are 15 residues in the CDR3. CDR3 coding DNA: TGTGCCAGCAGTTTGATCGCGGGGGGGCCTGATGCGCAGTATTTT. It translates to CASSLIAGGPDAQYF.

J is TRBJ1-2 and V is TRBV24-1; D uncertain. Trimming cost V 5 bases and J 4 bases, with 7 bases left between them. The CDR3 totals 12 residues. CDR1 and CDR2 from the germline V gene are KGHDR and SFDVKD. CDR3 coding DNA: TGTGCCACCAGTGGATACCTCTATGGCTACACCTTC. Protein sequence: CATSGYLYGYTF.